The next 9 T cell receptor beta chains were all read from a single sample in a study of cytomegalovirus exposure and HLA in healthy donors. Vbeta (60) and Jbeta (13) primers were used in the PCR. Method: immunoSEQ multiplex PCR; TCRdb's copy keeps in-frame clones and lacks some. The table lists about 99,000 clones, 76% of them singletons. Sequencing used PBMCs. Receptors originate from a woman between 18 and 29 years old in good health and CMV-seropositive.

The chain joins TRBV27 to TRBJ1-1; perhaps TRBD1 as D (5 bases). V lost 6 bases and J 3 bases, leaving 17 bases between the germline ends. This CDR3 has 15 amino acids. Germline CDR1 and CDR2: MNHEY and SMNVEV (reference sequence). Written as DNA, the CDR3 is TGTGCCAGCAGGCCGAATTGGGGCGGGGACACTGAAGCTTTCTTT. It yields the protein CASRPNWGGDTEAFF.

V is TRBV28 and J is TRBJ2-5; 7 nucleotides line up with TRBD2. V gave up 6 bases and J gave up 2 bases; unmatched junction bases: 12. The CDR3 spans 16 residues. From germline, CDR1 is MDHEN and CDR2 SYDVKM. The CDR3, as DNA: TGTGCCAGCAGGGAAGGCTTAGCGGGCCTACAAGAGACCCAGTACTTC. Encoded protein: CASREGLAGLQETQYF.

The CDR3 DNA is TGTGCCAGCAGTTTGACAGACACTGAAGCTTTCTTT. Amino acid sequence: CASSLTDTEAFF. J is TRBJ1-1 and V is TRBV28, with a possible D match to TRBD1 (5 bases). The V and J ends lost 3 bases and 3 bases respectively, with 5 bases between them. Germline CDR1 is MDHEN and CDR2 is SYDVKM. CDR3 length: 12 amino acids. Supplemented by reference TRBV28 and TRBJ1-1, the full variable domain reads DVKVTQSSRYLVKRTGEKVFLECVQDMDHENMFWYRQDPGLGLRLIYFSYDVKMKEKGDIPEGYSVSREKKERFSLILESASTNQTSMYLCASSLTDTEAFFGQGTRLTVV.

The CDR3 loop is CASRRGLRGANVLTF. Here the CDR3 DNA reads TGTGCCAGCAGGAGGGGGTTGAGGGGGGCCAACGTCCTGACTTTC. This chain links TRBV6-5 with TRBJ2-6, with D possibly matching TRBD1 (6 bases). The germline V and J ends were trimmed by 6 bases and 4 bases, with 13 bases remaining between them. The CDR3 is made up of 15 amino acids. Germline CDR1 MNHEY, CDR2 SVGAGI.

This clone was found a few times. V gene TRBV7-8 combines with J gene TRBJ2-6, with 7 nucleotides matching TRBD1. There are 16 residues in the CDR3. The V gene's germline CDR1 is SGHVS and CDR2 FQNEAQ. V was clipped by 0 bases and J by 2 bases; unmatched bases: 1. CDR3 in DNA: TGTGCCAGCAGCTTAGCTACAGGGGCTGGGGCCAACGTCCTGACTTTC. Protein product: CASSLATGAGANVLTF.

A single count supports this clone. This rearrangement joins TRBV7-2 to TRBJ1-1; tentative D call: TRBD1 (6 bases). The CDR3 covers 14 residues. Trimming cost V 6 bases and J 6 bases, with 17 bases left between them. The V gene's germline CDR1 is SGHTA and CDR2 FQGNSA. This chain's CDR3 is CASSPHREGAEAFF. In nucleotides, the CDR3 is TGTGCCAGCAGTCCTCACAGGGAGGGGGCTGAAGCTTTCTTT. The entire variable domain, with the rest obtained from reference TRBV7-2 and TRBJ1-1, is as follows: GAGVSQSPSNKVTEKGKDVELRCDPISGHTALYWYRQSLGQGLEFLIYFQGNSAPDKSGLPSDRFSAERTGGSVSTLTIQRTQQEDSAVYLCASSPHREGAEAFFGQGTRLTVV.

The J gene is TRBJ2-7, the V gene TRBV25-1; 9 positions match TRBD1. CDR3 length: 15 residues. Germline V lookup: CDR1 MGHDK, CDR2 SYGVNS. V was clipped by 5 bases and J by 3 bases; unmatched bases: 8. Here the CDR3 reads CASSRGDRVDYEQYF. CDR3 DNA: TGTGCCAGCAGTCGGGGGGACAGGGTGGACTACGAGCAGTACTTC.

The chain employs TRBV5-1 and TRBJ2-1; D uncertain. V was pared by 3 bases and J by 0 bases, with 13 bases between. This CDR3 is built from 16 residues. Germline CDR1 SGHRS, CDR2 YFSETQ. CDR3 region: CASSYLGSGSYNEQFF. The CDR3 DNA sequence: TGCGCCAGCAGCTATCTAGGATCGGGCTCCTACAATGAGCAGTTCTTC.

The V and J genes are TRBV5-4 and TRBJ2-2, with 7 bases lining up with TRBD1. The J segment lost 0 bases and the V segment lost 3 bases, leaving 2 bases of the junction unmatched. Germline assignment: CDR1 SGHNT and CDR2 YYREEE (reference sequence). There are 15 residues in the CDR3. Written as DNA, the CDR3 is TGTGCCAGCAGCTCTGGGACAGCGAACACCGGGGAGCTGTTTTTT. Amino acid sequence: CASSSGTANTGELFF.